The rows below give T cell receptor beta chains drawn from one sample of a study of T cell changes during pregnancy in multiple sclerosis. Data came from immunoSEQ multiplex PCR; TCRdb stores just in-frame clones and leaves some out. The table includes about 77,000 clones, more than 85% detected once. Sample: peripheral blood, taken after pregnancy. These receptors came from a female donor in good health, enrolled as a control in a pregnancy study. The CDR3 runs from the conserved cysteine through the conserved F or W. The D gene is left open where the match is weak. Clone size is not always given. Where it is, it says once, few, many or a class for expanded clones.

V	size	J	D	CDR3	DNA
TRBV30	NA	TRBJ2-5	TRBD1	CAWRYPRGGPWTQYF	TGTGCCTGGAGATACCCTAGAGGGGGCCCGTGGACCCAGTACTTC
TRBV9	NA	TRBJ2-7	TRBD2	CASSVAGTSGYEQYF	TGTGCCAGCAGCGTAGCTGGGACTAGCGGATACGAGCAGTACTTC
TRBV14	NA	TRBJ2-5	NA	CATPQRGRPQYF	TGTGCCACCCCCCAGAGGGGGAGACCCCAGTACTTC
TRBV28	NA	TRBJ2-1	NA	CASRIRPRSSYNEQFF	TGTGCCAGCAGAATAAGACCCCGGAGCTCCTACAATGAGCAGTTCTTC
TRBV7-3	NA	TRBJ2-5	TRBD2	CASSLSGSLQETQYF	TGTGCCAGCAGCTTAAGCGGGAGTCTACAAGAGACCCAGTACTTC
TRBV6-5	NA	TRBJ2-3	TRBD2	CASSIRTSGDTQYF	TGTGCCAGCAGCATTCGGACTAGCGGAGATACGCAGTATTTT
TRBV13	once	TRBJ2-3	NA	CASVPPSTDTQYF	TGTGCCAGCGTTCCCCCAAGCACAGATACGCAGTATTTT
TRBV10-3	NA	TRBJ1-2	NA	CAISETGSNYGYTF	TGTGCCATCAGTGAGACAGGGTCTAACTATGGCTACACCTTC
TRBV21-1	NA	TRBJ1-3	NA	CASSNPGCSGNTIYF	TGTGCCAGCAGCAACCCAGGATGCTCTGGAAACACCATATATTTT
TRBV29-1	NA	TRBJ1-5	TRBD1	CSVGDRGLDGPQHF	TGCAGCGTTGGGGACAGGGGACTAGACGGGCCCCAGCATTTT
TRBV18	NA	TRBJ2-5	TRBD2	CASSQSGRETQYF	TGTGCCAGCTCACAAAGCGGGAGAGAGACCCAGTACTTC
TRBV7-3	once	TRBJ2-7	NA	CASSSGVAGDEQYF	TGTGCCAGCAGCTCCGGGGTTGCAGGGGACGAGCAGTACTTC
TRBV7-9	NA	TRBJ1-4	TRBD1	CASSLRQGGTNEKLFF	TGTGCCAGCAGCTTGCGACAGGGGGGGACTAATGAAAAACTGTTTTTT
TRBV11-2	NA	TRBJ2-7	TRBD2	CASSFITGGSSYEQYF	TGTGCCAGCAGCTTCATTACGGGGGGAAGCTCCTACGAGCAGTACTTC
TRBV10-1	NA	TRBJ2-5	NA	CASARRGRGEEETQYF	TGCGCCAGCGCGCGGCGGGGGCGTGGTGAAGAAGAGACCCAGTACTTC
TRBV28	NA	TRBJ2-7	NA	CASSKSTSGEQYF	TGTGCCAGCAGTAAGAGTACTTCAGGCGAGCAGTACTTC
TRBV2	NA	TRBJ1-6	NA	CASSWGKSPLHF	TGTGCCAGCAGTTGGGGCAAATCACCCCTCCACTTT
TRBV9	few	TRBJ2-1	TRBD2	CASSPSPSGGLWDEQFF	TGTGCCAGCAGCCCCTCCCCTAGCGGGGGCCTTTGGGATGAGCAGTTCTTC
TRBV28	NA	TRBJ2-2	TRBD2	CASSFGGADTGELFF	TGTGCCAGCAGTTTCGGGGGGGCCGATACCGGGGAGCTGTTTTTT
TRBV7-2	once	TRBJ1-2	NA	CASSLGRQSYGYTF	TGTGCCAGCAGCTTAGGGCGACAGTCCTATGGCTACACCTTC
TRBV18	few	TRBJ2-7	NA	CASSLKSSYEQYF	TGTGCCAGCTCCTTAAAGAGCTCCTACGAGCAGTACTTC
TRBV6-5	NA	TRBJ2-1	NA	CASSYGLQSSYNEQFF	TGTGCCAGCAGTTACGGATTACAGAGCTCCTACAATGAGCAGTTCTTC
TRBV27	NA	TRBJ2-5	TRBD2	CASSFGGRVETQYF	TGTGCCAGCAGTTTTGGCGGGAGAGTAGAGACCCAGTACTTC
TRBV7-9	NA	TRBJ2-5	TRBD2	CASSLKTSGREETQYF	TGTGCCAGCAGCTTAAAGACTAGCGGGAGAGAAGAGACCCAGTACTTC
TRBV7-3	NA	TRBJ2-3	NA	CASSLGQGTDTQYF	TGTGCCAGCTCCCTTGGGCAGGGCACAGATACGCAGTATTTT
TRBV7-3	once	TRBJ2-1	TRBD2	CASSTGGVHNEQFF	TGTGCCAGCAGCACCGGGGGGGTTCACAATGAGCAGTTCTTC
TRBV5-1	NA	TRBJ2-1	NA	CASSLAGSRGDEQFF	TGCGCCAGCAGCTTGGCCGGTTCTCGAGGCGATGAGCAGTTCTTC
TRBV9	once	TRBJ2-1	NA	CASSGGRGANEQFF	TGTGCCAGCAGCGGCGGACGGGGGGCCAATGAGCAGTTCTTC
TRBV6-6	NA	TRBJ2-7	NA	CASRPGDYGEQYF	TGTGCCAGCCGACCGGGAGACTATGGGGAGCAGTACTTC
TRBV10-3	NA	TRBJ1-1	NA	CAISESGANTEAFF	TGTGCCATCAGTGAGTCGGGGGCGAACACTGAAGCTTTCTTT
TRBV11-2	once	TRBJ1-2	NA	CASSTANYGYTF	TGTGCCAGCAGTACAGCTAACTATGGCTACACCTTC
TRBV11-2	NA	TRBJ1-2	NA	CASSHRRDSRYTF	TGTGCCAGCAGCCATCGACGTGACTCACGCTACACCTTC
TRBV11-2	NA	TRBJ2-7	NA	CASSLVGAGGRNEQYF	TGTGCCAGCAGCTTAGTGGGGGCGGGCGGCAGGAACGAGCAGTACTTC
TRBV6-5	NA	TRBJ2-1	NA	CASSGYTYNEQFF	TGTGCCAGCAGCGGGTACACTTACAATGAGCAGTTCTTC
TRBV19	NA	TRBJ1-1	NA	CASSIQVESGAFF	TGTGCCAGTAGTATACAGGTAGAGAGCGGAGCTTTCTTT
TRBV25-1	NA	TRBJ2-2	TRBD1	CASSPTGGAGGELFF	TGTGCCAGCAGTCCCACAGGGGGCGCAGGCGGGGAGCTGTTTTTT
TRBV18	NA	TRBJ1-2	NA	CASSPNSGAWGYTF	TGTGCCAGCTCACCGAACAGCGGGGCCTGGGGCTACACCTTC
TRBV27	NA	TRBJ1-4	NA	CASSRRDRHEKLFF	TGTGCCAGCAGCCGGAGAGACCGTCATGAAAAACTGTTTTTT
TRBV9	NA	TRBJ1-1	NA	CASSVESRNTEAFF	TGTGCCAGCAGCGTAGAATCCAGGAACACTGAAGCTTTCTTT
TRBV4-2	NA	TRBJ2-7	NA	CASSQDLSSEQYF	TGTGCCAGCAGCCAAGATCTATCGTCCGAGCAGTACTTC
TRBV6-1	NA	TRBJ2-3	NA	CASSEEVGRLDTQYF	TGTGCCAGCAGTGAAGAGGTGGGGCGCCTAGATACGCAGTATTTT
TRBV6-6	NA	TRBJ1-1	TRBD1	CASRRTGTVTEAFF	TGTGCCAGCAGACGGACAGGGACGGTCACTGAAGCTTTCTTT
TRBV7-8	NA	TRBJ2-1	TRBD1	CASSGRDRPSSYNEQFF	TGTGCCAGCAGCGGCCGGGACAGGCCTAGCTCCTACAATGAGCAGTTCTTC
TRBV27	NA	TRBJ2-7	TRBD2	CASSLGLAGPYEQYF	TGTGCCAGCAGTTTAGGACTAGCGGGACCATACGAGCAGTACTTC
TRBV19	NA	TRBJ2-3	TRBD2	CASSPTSGSLDTQYF	TGTGCCAGTAGCCCGACTAGCGGGAGTCTGGATACGCAGTATTTT
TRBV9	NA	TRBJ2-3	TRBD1	CASSVAPGQAADTQYF	TGTGCCAGCAGCGTAGCCCCCGGACAGGCCGCAGATACGCAGTATTTT
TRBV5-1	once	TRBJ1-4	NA	CASSLDSSPNEKLFF	TGCGCCAGCAGCTTGGATAGCTCTCCTAATGAAAAACTGTTTTTT
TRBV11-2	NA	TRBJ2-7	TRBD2	CASSLAGGPGNEQYF	TGTGCCAGCAGCTTAGCGGGAGGGCCCGGAAATGAGCAGTACTTC
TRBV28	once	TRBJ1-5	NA	CASKLYLQPQHF	TGTGCCAGCAAGCTGTATCTTCAGCCCCAGCATTTT
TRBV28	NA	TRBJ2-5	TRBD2	CASSPGLAGIETQYF	TGTGCCAGCAGTCCCGGACTAGCGGGAATAGAGACCCAGTACTTC
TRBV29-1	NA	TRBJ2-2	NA	CSVSGPGELFF	TGCAGCGTTAGTGGGCCCGGGGAGCTGTTTTTT
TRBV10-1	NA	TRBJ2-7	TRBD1	CASSRQDRSTKQYF	TGCGCCAGCAGTCGTCAGGACAGGTCTACGAAGCAGTACTTC
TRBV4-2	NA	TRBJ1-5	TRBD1	CASSKKTGFSNQPQHF	TGTGCCAGCAGCAAAAAGACAGGGTTCAGCAATCAGCCCCAGCATTTT
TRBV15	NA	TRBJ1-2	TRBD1	CATSRLTGQGGDGYTF	TGTGCCACCAGCAGACTTACGGGACAGGGTGGGGATGGCTACACCTTC
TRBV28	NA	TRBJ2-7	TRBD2	CASSKTSGWAYEQYF	TGTGCCAGCAGCAAGACTAGCGGGTGGGCTTACGAGCAGTACTTC
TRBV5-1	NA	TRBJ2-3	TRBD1	CASSPGVRQGRDTQYF	TGCGCCAGCAGCCCTGGGGTCAGACAGGGGAGAGATACGCAGTATTTT
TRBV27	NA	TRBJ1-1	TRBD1	CASSKDRGPMNTEAFF	TGTGCCAGCAGTAAGGACAGGGGCCCCATGAACACTGAAGCTTTCTTT
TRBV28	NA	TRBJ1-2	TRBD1	CASSPPGTGDGYTF	TGTGCCAGCAGTCCCCCCGGGACAGGGGATGGCTACACCTTC
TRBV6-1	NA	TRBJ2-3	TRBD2	CASSEIAGNTDTQYF	TGTGCCAGCAGTGAAATAGCGGGTAACACAGATACGCAGTATTTT